The entry below describes one T cell receptor (beta chain). What it binds is unknown. The V end lost 0 bases, the J end lost 9 bases, and 9 bases lay between the germline ends. This CDR3 contains 13 residues. Germline loops: CDR1 MNHEY, CDR2 SVGAGI. These data come from a study of T-cell memory formation after mild COVID-19. Study findings and constraints: Largely, contracting CD4+ clones fell within CM and EM, and contracting CD8+ clones within EMRA.

The 5'RACE method, run with constant-segment primers, produced TCR alpha and TCR beta cDNA libraries (carrying sample barcodes and UMIs). A single record per CDR3 protein comes from TCRdb applying MiXCR to the 5' RACE reads. This table holds 300,000 to 350,000 distinct CDR3 sequences, 10% to 15% found once. The J gene is TRBJ1-3, the V gene TRBV6-5; unclear D gene. Source material: PBMCs or a T cell subset sorted from them (not recorded which). The TCR comes from a man aged 18 to 30 who had mild COVID-19 (a few samples of this study predate the infection). Cell type and time point are not known. CDR3 protein: CASSYSKESTIYF. The DNA for the CDR3 is TGTGCCAGCAGTTACTCGAAAGAAAGCACCATATATTTT.